This TCR beta chain was sequenced in a study of cytomegalovirus exposure and HLA in healthy donors. Study-level background: HLA-typed donors contributed about 85 million unique TCRs, which were held in an early data release. General study points: In vitro assays verified that a few CMV-associated chains recognized CMV antigens specifically. Because they were indistinguishable, some V segments, including TRBV6-2 and TRBV6-3, were excluded.

The PCR ran on 60 Vbeta and 13 Jbeta primers. Assay used: immunoSEQ multiplex PCR; TCRdb lists only in-frame clones, some missing. Of roughly 150,000 clones in the sample, 70% were seen once. Points on this clone: Its antigen is not known.

Germline V gene lookup returns CDR1 SGHRS and CDR2 YFSETQ. The CDR3 spans 13 residues. With 0 bases clipped from V and 10 bases from J, the junction kept 2 bases outside the gene matches. Material: PBMCs. The chain combines TRBV5-1 with TRBJ2-1; 9 nucleotides align to TRBD2. This TCR was recovered from a woman aged 55-70 years in good health and CMV-seropositive. This chain's CDR3 is CASSLGLAEEQFF. The CDR3 coding sequence is TGCGCCAGCAGCTTGGGACTAGCGGAAGAGCAGTTCTTC.